This T cell receptor (beta chain) was found in a study of T cells in Graves' hyperthyroidism and ophthalmopathy (dated by TCRdb to the late 2010s). Context from the whole study: Peripheral blood samples were taken at initial diagnosis, before any treatment was given. A discovery cohort of around 98 patients, approximately 44 with Graves' ophthalmopathy and approximately 57 with stable Graves' hyperthyroidism, was used to find distinguishing TCR V-J signatures. Prospective prediction of ophthalmopathy was tested in an independent validation cohort of some 20 hyperthyroidism patients and some 17 patients who later progressed to ophthalmopathy. For training and testing, the approximately 92 patients in the discovery cohort were randomly divided in a 7:3 ratio. In more than 5 Graves' hyperthyroidism patients, the study also compared T-cell repertoires from thyroid tissue with T-cell repertoires from blood. After blood sampling, hyperthyroidism patients were treated with methimazole at a starting dose of 30 mg daily, and ophthalmopathy patients were treated with high-dose intravenous methylprednisolone. TCR Vbeta CDR3 sequencing of around 130 peripheral blood samples (under 45 ophthalmopathy, roughly 72 hyperthyroidism and some 17 progressor patients) is reported in the paper.

Broad study findings and their caveats: Sample size was not statistically predetermined, and blinding of investigators to group allocation was not performed. In validation, the model predicted progression to ophthalmopathy with approximately 71% sensitivity and roughly 75% specificity, a median of approximately 6.7 months before onset. A 13 V-J signature model separated ophthalmopathy from stable hyperthyroidism, with around 90% sensitivity and about 81% specificity in cross-validation and 80%/75% in testing. Most expanded thyroid clonotypes (frequency above 0.001) were also detected in blood, suggesting blood repertoires may reflect thyroid immune responses.

From the cysteine through the phenylalanine, the CDR3 covers 15 amino acids. The read is trimmed to its CDR3 DNA, 45 bases read in frame from base 1. Deletion took 2 bases off V and 0 bases off J, with a span of 8 bases between the germline ends. The germline V gene supplies CDR1 SGHRS and CDR2 YFSETQ. A patient counted as having stable Graves' hyperthyroidism if no progression to ophthalmopathy occurred over 18 months of follow-up. Hyperthyroidism patients were newly diagnosed, had a disease duration of under 2 months, and were aged 18 to 65 years. Exclusion was applied to patients with uncontrolled infections, other autoimmune diseases, pregnancy or lactation. Diagnoses were based on clinical symptoms, serum thyroxine and TRAb, thyroid ultrasound and orbital computed tomography. PBMCs were isolated from 10 ml of fresh peripheral blood by Ficoll-Paque density gradient centrifugation. Total RNA was extracted using Trizol reagent, and RNA quality was assessed on an Agilent 2100 Bioanalyzer.

Amplification of TCR beta CDR3 regions was carried out from RNA transcripts. For the first round of RT-PCR on the TCR CDR3, the HTBI primer set was used together with the Qiagen OneStep RT-PCR kit. A second multiplex PCR round built the libraries, followed by size selection and purification. Paired-end sequencing of the libraries was performed with 100 bp reads on an Illumina HiSeq2000. In the paper's pipeline: SOAPnuke was used to process the raw data, throwing out any read that contained adapters or uncalled bases, had a mean Phred below 15, or lacked an exact constant-primer or identifier match. COPE v1.2.5 was used to merge the high-quality paired reads, and each unique nucleotide sequence was defined as a clonotype. Clonotypes were aligned to IMGT TRBV, TRBD and TRBJ reference segments using MiTCR v1.1. The analysis was restricted to V-J combinations with a frequency above 0.0001, which together covered just over 98% of the repertoires. A TCS score was defined as the ratio of F50 (clonal expansion) to E x V (chaos), with BLOSUM62-based TCRdist applied between CDR3 peptides within each V-J. Welch's t-statistics and random forest reduced 500 to 550 V-J features to 10 to 15, which were used in a naive Bayes classifier (R e1071). Through fastp at Q25 and MiXCR, TCRdb rebuilt clones from the public reads, retaining in-frame beta chains. Every CDR3 protein is listed once, alongside the most common genes and DNA of its rows. The V and J calls shown here were made by TCRdb, not taken from the authors' results. The sample contains 350,000 or so distinct CDR3 sequences, roughly 18% of them found a single time. 45% to 55% of the sample comes from the top ten.

Concerning this clonotype itself: This clone's antigen is unknown. Per-base qualities were not stored, and no clone one base away is much larger.

The TCR sequence derives from a woman aged 45-59 years with Graves' hyperthyroidism. Sequencing was performed on blood. The rearranged chain carries TRBV5-1 and TRBJ2-2; the D gene is not confidently resolved. The nucleotides are TGCGCCAGCAGCTTTGTATCCGCGAACACCGGGGAGCTGTTTTTT. The encoded protein is CASSFVSANTGELFF.